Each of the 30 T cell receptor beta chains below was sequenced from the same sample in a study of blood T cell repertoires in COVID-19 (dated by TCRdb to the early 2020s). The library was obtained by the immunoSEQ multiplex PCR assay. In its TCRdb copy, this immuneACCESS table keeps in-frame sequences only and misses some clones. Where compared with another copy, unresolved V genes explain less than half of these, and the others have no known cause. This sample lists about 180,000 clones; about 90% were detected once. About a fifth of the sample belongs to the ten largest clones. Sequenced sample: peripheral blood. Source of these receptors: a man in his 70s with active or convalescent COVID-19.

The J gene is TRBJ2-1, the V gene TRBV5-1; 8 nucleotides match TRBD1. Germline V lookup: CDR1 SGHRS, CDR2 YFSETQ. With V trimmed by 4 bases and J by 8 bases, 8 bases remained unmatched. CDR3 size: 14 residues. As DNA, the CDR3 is TGCGCCAGCAGCCGAACCGACAGGGGCGATGAGCAGTTCTTC. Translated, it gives CASSRTDRGDEQFF.

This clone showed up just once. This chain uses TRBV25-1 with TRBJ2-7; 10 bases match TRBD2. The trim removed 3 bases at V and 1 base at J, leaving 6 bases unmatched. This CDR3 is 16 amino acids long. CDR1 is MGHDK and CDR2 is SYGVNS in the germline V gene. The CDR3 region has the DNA TGTGCCAGCAGTGAGGGCGCGGGACTAGCGTCCTACGAGCAGTACTTC. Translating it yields CASSEGAGLASYEQYF.

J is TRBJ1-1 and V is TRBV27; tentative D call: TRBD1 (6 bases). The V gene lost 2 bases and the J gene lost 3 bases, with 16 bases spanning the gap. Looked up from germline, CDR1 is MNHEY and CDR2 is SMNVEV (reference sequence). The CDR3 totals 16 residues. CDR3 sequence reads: CASSLLSGASDTEAFF. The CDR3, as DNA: TGTGCCAGCAGTTTACTGTCAGGGGCATCGGACACTGAAGCTTTCTTT.

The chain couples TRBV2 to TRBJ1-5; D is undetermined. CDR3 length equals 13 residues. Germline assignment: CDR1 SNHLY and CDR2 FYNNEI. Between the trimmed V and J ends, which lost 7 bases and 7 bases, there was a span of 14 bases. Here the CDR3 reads CASTREGGQPQHF. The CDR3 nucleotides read TGTGCCAGCACCCGGGAGGGTGGACAGCCCCAGCATTTT. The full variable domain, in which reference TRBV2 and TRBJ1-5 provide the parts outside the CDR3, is EPEVTQTPSHQVTQMGQEVILRCVPISNHLYFYWYRQILGQKVEFLVSFYNNEISEKSEIFDDQFSVERPDGSNFTLKIRSTKLEDSAMYFCASTREGGQPQHFGDGTRLSIL.

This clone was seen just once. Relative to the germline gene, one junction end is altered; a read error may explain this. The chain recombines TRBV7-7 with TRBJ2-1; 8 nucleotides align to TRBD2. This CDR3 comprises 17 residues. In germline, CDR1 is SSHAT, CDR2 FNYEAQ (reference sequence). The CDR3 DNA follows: TGTGCTAGCAGCTTGGACTGGCCGGGGGGGGTTAGGAATGAGCAGTTCTTC. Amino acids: CASSLDWPGGVRNEQFF.

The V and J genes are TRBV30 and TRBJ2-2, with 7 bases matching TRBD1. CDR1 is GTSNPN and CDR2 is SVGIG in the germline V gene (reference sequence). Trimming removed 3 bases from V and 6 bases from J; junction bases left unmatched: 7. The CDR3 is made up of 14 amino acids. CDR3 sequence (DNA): TGTGCCTGGAGACCTCAAACAGGGGCCGGGGAGCTGTTTTTT. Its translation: CAWRPQTGAGELFF.

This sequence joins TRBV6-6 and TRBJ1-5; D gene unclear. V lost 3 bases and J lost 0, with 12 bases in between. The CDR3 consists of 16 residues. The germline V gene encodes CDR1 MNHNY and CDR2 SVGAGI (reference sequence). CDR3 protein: CASSYSTGYSNQPQHF. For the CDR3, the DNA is TGTGCCAGCAGTTATTCGACGGGTTATAGCAATCAGCCCCAGCATTTT.

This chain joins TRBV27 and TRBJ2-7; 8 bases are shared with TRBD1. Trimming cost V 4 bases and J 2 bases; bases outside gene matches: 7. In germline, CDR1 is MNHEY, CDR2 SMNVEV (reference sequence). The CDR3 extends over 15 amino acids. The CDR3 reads CASSSQGAQTYEQYF. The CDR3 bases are TGTGCCAGCAGTTCCCAGGGGGCGCAGACCTACGAGCAGTACTTC.

CDR3 loop: CASSLALYSGANVLTF. The CDR3 DNA follows: TGTGCCAGCAGCTTAGCGCTCTACTCTGGGGCCAACGTCCTGACTTTC. The chain couples TRBV7-6 to TRBJ2-6, with D uncertain. Trimming removed 0 bases at V and 0 bases at J, with 6 bases between. Germline CDR1 reads SGHVS; CDR2 reads FNYEAQ. This CDR3 contains 16 residues.

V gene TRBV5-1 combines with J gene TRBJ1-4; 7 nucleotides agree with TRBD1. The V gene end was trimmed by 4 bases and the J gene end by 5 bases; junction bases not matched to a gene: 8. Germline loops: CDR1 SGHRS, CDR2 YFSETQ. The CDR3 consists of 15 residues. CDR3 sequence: CASSGKTGTNEKLFF. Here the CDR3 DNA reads TGCGCCAGCAGCGGAAAGACAGGGACGAATGAAAAACTGTTTTTT. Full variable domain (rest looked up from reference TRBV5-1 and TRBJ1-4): KAGVTQTPRYLIKTRGQQVTLSCSPISGHRSVSWYQQTPGQGLQFLFEYFSETQRNKGNFPGRFSGRQFSNSRSEMNVSTLELGDSALYLCASSGKTGTNEKLFFGSGTQLSVL.

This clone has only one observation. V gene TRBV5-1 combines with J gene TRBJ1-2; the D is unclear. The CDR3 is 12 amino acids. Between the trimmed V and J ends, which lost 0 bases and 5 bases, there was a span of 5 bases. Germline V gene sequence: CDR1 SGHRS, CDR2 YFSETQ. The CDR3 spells CASSLDYYGYTF. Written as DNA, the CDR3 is TGCGCCAGCAGCTTGGATTATTATGGCTACACCTTC.

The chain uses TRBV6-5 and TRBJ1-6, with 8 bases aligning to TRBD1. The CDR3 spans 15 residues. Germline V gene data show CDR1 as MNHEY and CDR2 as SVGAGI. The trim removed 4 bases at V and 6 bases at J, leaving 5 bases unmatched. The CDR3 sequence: CASSLDRELNSPLHF. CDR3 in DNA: TGTGCCAGCAGTTTGGACAGGGAACTTAATTCACCCCTCCACTTT.

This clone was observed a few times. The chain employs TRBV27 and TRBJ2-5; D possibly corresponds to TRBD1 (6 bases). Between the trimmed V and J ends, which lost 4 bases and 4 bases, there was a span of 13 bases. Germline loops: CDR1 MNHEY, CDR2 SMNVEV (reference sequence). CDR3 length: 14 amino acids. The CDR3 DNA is TGTGCCAGCAGTTGGGGGACAAAGGCAGAGACCCAGTACTTC. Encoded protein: CASSWGTKAETQYF.

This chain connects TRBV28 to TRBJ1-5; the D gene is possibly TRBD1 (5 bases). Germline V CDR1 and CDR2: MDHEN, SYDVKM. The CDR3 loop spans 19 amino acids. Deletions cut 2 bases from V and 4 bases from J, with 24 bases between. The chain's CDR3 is CASSLPGRTGVGMNQPQHF. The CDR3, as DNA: TGTGCCAGCAGTTTACCCGGACGGACGGGGGTGGGTATGAATCAGCCCCAGCATTTT.

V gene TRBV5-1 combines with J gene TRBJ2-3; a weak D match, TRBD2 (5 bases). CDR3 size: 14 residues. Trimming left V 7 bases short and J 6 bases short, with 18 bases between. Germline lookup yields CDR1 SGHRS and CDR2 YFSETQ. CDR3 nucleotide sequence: TGCGCCAGCCGATCCTGGACTGAGGCCGATACGCAGTATTTT. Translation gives CASRSWTEADTQYF.

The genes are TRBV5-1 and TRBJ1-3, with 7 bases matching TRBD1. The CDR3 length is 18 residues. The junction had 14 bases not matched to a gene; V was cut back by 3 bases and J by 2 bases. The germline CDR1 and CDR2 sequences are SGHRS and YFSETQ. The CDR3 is CASSSKPRQGAPGNTIYF. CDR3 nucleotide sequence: TGCGCCAGCAGCTCCAAGCCCAGACAGGGAGCCCCTGGAAACACCATATATTTT.

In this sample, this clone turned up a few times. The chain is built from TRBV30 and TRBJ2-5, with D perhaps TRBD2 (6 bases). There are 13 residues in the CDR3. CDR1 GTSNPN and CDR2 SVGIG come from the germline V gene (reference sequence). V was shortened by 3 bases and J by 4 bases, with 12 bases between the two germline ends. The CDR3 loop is CAWRRRGGETQYF. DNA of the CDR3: TGTGCCTGGAGGAGGAGGGGTGGAGAGACCCAGTACTTC.

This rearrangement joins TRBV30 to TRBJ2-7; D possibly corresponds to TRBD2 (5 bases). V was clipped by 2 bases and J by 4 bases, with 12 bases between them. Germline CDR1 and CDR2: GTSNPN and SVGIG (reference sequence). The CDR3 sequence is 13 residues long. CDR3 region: CAWSTGNGYEQYF. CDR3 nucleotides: TGTGCCTGGAGTACGGGGAATGGGTACGAGCAGTACTTC.

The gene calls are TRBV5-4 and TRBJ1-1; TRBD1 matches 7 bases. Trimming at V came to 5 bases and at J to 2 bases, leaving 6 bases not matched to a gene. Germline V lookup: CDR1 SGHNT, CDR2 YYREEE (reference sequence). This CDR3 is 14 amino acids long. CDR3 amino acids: CASRLTGRNTEAFF. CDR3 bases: TGTGCCAGCAGATTGACAGGGAGAAACACTGAAGCTTTCTTT.

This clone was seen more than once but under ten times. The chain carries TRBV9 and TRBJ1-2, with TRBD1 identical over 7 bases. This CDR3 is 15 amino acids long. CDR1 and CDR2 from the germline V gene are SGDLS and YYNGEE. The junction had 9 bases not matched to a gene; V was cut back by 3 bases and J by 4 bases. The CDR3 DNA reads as TGTGCCAGCAGCGCGGAATGGGACAGAGCCTATGGCTACACCTTC. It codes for CASSAEWDRAYGYTF.

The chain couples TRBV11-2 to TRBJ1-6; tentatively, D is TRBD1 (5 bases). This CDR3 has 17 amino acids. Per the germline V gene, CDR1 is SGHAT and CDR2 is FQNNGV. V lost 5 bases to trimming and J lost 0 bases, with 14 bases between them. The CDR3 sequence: CASSLRTPNSYNSPLHF. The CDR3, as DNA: TGTGCCAGCAGCCTCAGGACACCAAACTCCTATAATTCACCCCTCCACTTT. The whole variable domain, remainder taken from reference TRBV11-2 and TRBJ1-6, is EAGVAQSPRYKIIEKRQSVAFWCNPISGHATLYWYQQILGQGPKLLIQFQNNGVVDDSQLPKDRFSAERLKGVDSTLKIQPAKLEDSAVYLCASSLRTPNSYNSPLHFGNGTRLTVT.

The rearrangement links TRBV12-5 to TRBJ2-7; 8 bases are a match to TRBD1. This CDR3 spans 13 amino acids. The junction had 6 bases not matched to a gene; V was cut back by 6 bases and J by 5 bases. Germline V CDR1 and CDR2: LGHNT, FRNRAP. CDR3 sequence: CASGKDRVHEQYF. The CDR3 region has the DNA TGTGCTAGTGGCAAGGACAGGGTCCACGAGCAGTACTTC.

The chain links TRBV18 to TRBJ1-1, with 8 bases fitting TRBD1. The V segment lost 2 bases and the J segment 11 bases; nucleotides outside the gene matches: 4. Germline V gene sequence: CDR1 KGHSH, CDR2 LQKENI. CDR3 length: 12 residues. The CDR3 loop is CASSPEGQEAFF. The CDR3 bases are TGTGCCAGCTCACCAGAGGGACAGGAGGCTTTCTTT.

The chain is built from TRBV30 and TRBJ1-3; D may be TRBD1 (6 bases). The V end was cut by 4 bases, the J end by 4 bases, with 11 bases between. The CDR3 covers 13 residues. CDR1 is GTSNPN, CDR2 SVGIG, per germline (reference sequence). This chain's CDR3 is CAWNPGQGNTIYF. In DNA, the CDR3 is TGTGCCTGGAACCCGGGACAAGGAAACACCATATATTTT.

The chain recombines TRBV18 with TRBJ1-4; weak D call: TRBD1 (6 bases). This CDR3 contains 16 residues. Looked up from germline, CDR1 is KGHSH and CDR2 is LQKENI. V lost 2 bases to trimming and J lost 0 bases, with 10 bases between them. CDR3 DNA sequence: TGTGCCAGCTCACCAAAGGCAGGGGCAACTAATGAAAAACTGTTTTTT. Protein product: CASSPKAGATNEKLFF.

CDR3 bases: TGCGCCAGCAGCCAAGAATCCAGGGGGCATTCACCCCTCCACTTT. This translates into CASSQESRGHSPLHF. The genes are TRBV4-3 and TRBJ1-6; 8 nucleotides match TRBD1. CDR3 length: 15 amino acids. Germline V gene sequence: CDR1 LGHNA, CDR2 YSLEER. Unmatched junction bases numbered 3, after V lost 0 bases and J lost 8 bases.

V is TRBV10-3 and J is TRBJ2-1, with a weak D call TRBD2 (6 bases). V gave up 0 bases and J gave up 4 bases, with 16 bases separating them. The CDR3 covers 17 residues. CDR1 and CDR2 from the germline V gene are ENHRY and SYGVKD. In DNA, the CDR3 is TGTGCCATCAGTGAGTCCGGTGCGGGAATGCGATACAATGAGCAGTTCTTC. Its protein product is CAISESGAGMRYNEQFF.

CDR3 nucleotides: TGTGCCAGCAGTTTGCAGGGGGTCTCCTACGAGCAGTACTTC. This codes for CASSLQGVSYEQYF. The J gene is TRBJ2-7, the V gene TRBV6-5; 7 bases fit TRBD1. The CDR3 has 14 residues. CDR1 MNHEY and CDR2 SVGAGI come from the germline V gene. J lost 0 bases, V lost 4 bases, and 3 bases had no gene match.

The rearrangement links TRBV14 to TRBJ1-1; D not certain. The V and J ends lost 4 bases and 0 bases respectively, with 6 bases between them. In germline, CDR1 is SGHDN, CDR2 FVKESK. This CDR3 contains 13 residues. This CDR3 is CASSLEMNTEAFF. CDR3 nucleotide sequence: TGTGCCAGCAGCCTTGAGATGAACACTGAAGCTTTCTTT.

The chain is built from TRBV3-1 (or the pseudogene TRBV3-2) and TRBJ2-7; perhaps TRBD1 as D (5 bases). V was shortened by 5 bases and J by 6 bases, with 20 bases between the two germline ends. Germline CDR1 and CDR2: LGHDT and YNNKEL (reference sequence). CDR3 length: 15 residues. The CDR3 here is CASSVRGQTTSEQYF. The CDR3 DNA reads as TGTGCCAGCAGCGTAAGGGGCCAAACAACCTCCGAGCAGTACTTC.